These 15 T cell receptor beta chains originate from one sample sequenced in a study of blood T cell repertoires in COVID-19. Only in-frame clones appear in the TCRdb table, and some are missing; sequencing was by immunoSEQ multiplex PCR. The data show approximately 200,000 clones, approximately 80% seen once. The sample consisted of PBMCs or T cells enriched from blood (not recorded which). Every receptor here comes from a woman aged 40-49 years with acute COVID-19.

The chain couples TRBV5-8 to TRBJ2-3, with D possibly being TRBD1 (5 bases). Between the trimmed V and J ends, which lost 3 bases and 4 bases, there was a span of 15 bases. Germline V lookup: CDR1 SGHTS, CDR2 YDEGEE. The CDR3 totals 15 residues. The CDR3 DNA reads as TGTGCCAGCAGCTCTACAGGAAGGGTCGCAGATACGCAGTATTTT. This codes for CASSSTGRVADTQYF.

The chain links TRBV6-5 to TRBJ1-2; TRBD1 matches at 9 bases. This CDR3 is 12 amino acids long. Per the germline V gene, CDR1 is MNHEY and CDR2 is SVGAGI. Trimming removed 6 bases from V and 8 bases from J; junction bases left unmatched: 4. The CDR3 nucleotides read TGTGCCAGCAGGGCTGACAGGGGGGGCTACACCTTC. Protein product: CASRADRGGYTF.

For the CDR3, the DNA is TGTGCCAGCTCAATTTTGAGCGGGAGCGGAGAGACCCAGTACTTC. This codes for CASSILSGSGETQYF. V and J are TRBV18 and TRBJ2-5; 8 positions match TRBD2. Germline-derived CDR1 and CDR2 are KGHSH and LQKENI. Trimming cost V 5 bases and J 4 bases; bases outside gene matches: 9. The CDR3 runs 15 residues.

The chain combines TRBV18 with TRBJ2-1; 11 bases fit TRBD2. Germline CDR1 and CDR2: KGHSH and LQKENI. The CDR3 covers 16 residues. With 0 bases clipped from V and 3 bases from J, the junction kept 1 base outside the gene matches. CDR3: CASSPPTSGIYNEQFF. CDR3 sequence (DNA): TGTGCCAGCTCACCACCGACTAGCGGGATCTACAATGAGCAGTTCTTC.

The chain combines TRBV4-1 with TRBJ2-1, with TRBD2 matching over 8 bases. The V gene's germline CDR1 is MGHRA and CDR2 YSYEKL. With V trimmed by 4 bases and J by 7 bases, 9 bases remained unmatched. This CDR3 is built from 15 residues. CDR3 protein: CASSPSGGVGNEQFF. The CDR3 coding sequence is TGCGCCAGCAGCCCCTCCGGGGGGGTCGGGAATGAGCAGTTCTTC.

The chain links TRBV6-5 to TRBJ2-7; possibly TRBD1 for D (5 bases). Germline V gene lookup returns CDR1 MNHEY and CDR2 SVGAGI. CDR3 length: 13 residues. Trimming took off 5 bases at V and 7 bases at J, with 15 bases between the two ends. The CDR3 loop reads CASSPARVREQYF. The CDR3 coding sequence is TGTGCCAGCAGTCCCGCCAGGGTAAGGGAGCAGTACTTC.

About this clone: This specimen includes other DNA sequences encoding the same CDR3. CDR3 in DNA: TGTGCCAGCAGGTGGAGGGCTACCTACAATGAGCAGTTCTTC. Translating it yields CASRWRATYNEQFF. The chain has TRBV28 and TRBJ2-1; maybe TRBD2 (6 bases). Germline V gene sequence: CDR1 MDHEN, CDR2 SYDVKM. Trimming removed 6 bases from V and 2 bases from J, with 11 bases in between. This CDR3 contains 14 residues. The entire variable domain, with the rest obtained from reference TRBV28 and TRBJ2-1, is as follows: DVKVTQSSRYLVKRTGEKVFLECVQDMDHENMFWYRQDPGLGLRLIYFSYDVKMKEKGDIPEGYSVSREKKERFSLILESASTNQTSMYLCASRWRATYNEQFFGPGTRLTVL.

J is TRBJ2-7 and V is TRBV5-1; 8 bases agree with TRBD1. The trim removed 0 bases at V and 5 bases at J, leaving 4 bases unmatched. This CDR3 has 14 residues. Germline-derived CDR1 and CDR2 are SGHRS and YFSETQ. The CDR3 loop is CASSLGQGSHEQYF. In DNA form, the CDR3 reads TGCGCCAGCAGCTTGGGACAGGGGTCCCACGAGCAGTACTTC.

A remark on this clone: Different DNA sequences within this sample yield the same CDR3. The chain joins TRBV12-3 or TRBV12-4 to TRBJ1-5; D is possibly TRBD1 (5 bases). Trimming took 7 bases from V and 4 from J, leaving 11 bases between them. The CDR3 spans 13 residues. The CDR3 DNA sequence: TGTGCCAGCACCCTGGGGGGAAATCAGCCCCAGCATTTT. It encodes CASTLGGNQPQHF.

The chain carries TRBV13 and TRBJ2-7, with 7 bases matching TRBD1. Unmatched junction bases numbered 7, after V lost 3 bases and J lost 2 bases. This CDR3 is built from 15 residues. Germline CDR1 reads PRHDT; CDR2 reads FYEKMQ (reference sequence). The CDR3 spells CASSFTGQGAYEQYF. DNA for the CDR3: TGTGCCAGCAGCTTTACCGGGCAGGGGGCCTACGAGCAGTACTTC.

V usage is TRBV7-9 and J usage is TRBJ2-6; D is ambiguous. The CDR3 contains 15 residues. V was pared by 5 bases and J by 0 bases, with 8 bases between. CDR1 and CDR2 from the germline V gene are SEHNR and FQNEAQ (reference sequence). The CDR3, as DNA: TGTGCCAGCAGCGTACACCTCTCTGGGGCCAACGTCCTGACTTTC. This codes for CASSVHLSGANVLTF. The whole variable domain, remainder taken from reference TRBV7-9 and TRBJ2-6, is DTGVSQNPRHKITKRGQNVTFRCDPISEHNRLYWYRQTLGQGPEFLTYFQNEAQLEKSRLLSDRFSAERPKGSFSTLEIQRTEQGDSAMYLCASSVHLSGANVLTFGAGSRLTVL.

The chain has TRBV6-1 and TRBJ1-1; D not certain. The ends were cut back, 2 bases at V and 10 bases at J, with 14 bases in the middle. The CDR3 contains 13 residues. Germline V gives CDR1 MNHNS, CDR2 SASEGT. For the CDR3, the DNA is TGTGCCAGCAGTGAAAGGGAGGGTTTAAGAGCTTTCTTT. It is translated as CASSEREGLRAFF.

V usage is TRBV5-5 and J usage is TRBJ2-2; 7 bases map to TRBD1. The J segment lost 0 bases and the V segment lost 3 bases, leaving 2 bases of the junction unmatched. The CDR3 is 15 residues long. CDR1 is SGHKS and CDR2 is YYEKEE in the germline V gene (reference sequence). The CDR3 bases are TGTGCCAGCAGCTGGGACAGACCGAACACCGGGGAGCTGTTTTTT. This gives the protein CASSWDRPNTGELFF.

V and J are TRBV2 and TRBJ1-2; D gene uncertain. The germline V gene encodes CDR1 SNHLY and CDR2 FYNNEI. V lost 1 base, J lost 8 bases, and 17 bases lay in between. There are 15 residues in the CDR3. The CDR3 sequence: CASSEEGVLWYGYTF. CDR3 nucleotide sequence: TGTGCCAGCAGTGAAGAGGGAGTTCTATGGTACGGCTACACCTTC.

The V and J genes are TRBV27 and TRBJ2-7; tentatively, D is TRBD1 (5 bases). CDR3 size: 13 residues. Per the germline V gene, CDR1 is MNHEY and CDR2 is SMNVEV (reference sequence). With 2 bases removed from V and 2 bases from J, the gap between germline ends came to 7 bases. CDR3: CASSLQGAYEQYF. The CDR3, as DNA: TGTGCCAGCAGTTTACAGGGCGCCTACGAGCAGTACTTC.